This T cell receptor (beta chain) was captured in a study of PD-1 blockade in classical Hodgkin lymphoma. This CDR3 is built from 14 residues. Germline trimming cut 2 bases from V and 13 bases from J; bases unmatched to any gene: 9. Germline V gene sequence: CDR1 SGHRS, CDR2 YFSETQ. The assay was immunoSEQ multiplex PCR, and TCRdb's table has in-frame clones only and misses some. The table has over 20,000 clones, more than 60% seen once. Exposure to brentuximab vedotin varied, and each patient had relapsed following autologous stem cell transplantation. The starting material was peripheral blood mononuclear cells (PBMCs), obtained before the second cycle of nivolumab. This chain uses TRBV5-1 with TRBJ1-2; 12 positions agree with TRBD1. The source of this sequence is a human donor with classical Hodgkin lymphoma. This CDR3 reads CASSFGGQGASGTF. The DNA of the CDR3 is TGCGCCAGCAGCTTTGGGGGACAGGGGGCTTCGGGCACCTTC. Together with reference TRBV5-1 and TRBJ1-2, the CDR3 gives the full variable domain: KAGVTQTPRYLIKTRGQQVTLSCSPISGHRSVSWYQQTPGQGLQFLFEYFSETQRNKGNFPGRFSGRQFSNSRSEMNVSTLELGDSALYLCASSFGGQGASGTFGSGTRLTVV.